This note documents a single T cell receptor (beta chain) sequence. Its matching antigen is unknown. The sample originates from a study of cytomegalovirus exposure and HLA in healthy donors. Study results and caveats: Segments of the TCR beta V type were, in most cases, productive about 87% or about 30% of the time in an earlier analysis. In all likelihood, a cluster of highly shared sequence variants was a sequencing artifact.

With 60 Vbeta and 13 Jbeta primers, the PCR was carried out. Using immunoSEQ multiplex PCR, the repertoire was profiled, and TCRdb retains in-frame clones only, with some absent. The data contain 130,000 to 150,000 clones, around 79% of them singletons. V lost 3 bases to trimming and J lost 5 bases, with 4 bases between them. Germline loops: CDR1 SEHNR, CDR2 FQNEAQ (reference sequence). The CDR3 consists of 12 residues. The chain has TRBV7-9 and TRBJ1-4, with D hard to call. The sequence was collected from a woman aged 40 to 50 in good health and CMV-seropositive. The source material was PBMCs. The CDR3 sequence is CASSFLNEKLFF. The CDR3 nucleotides are TGTGCCAGCAGCTTCCTAAATGAAAAACTGTTTTTT.